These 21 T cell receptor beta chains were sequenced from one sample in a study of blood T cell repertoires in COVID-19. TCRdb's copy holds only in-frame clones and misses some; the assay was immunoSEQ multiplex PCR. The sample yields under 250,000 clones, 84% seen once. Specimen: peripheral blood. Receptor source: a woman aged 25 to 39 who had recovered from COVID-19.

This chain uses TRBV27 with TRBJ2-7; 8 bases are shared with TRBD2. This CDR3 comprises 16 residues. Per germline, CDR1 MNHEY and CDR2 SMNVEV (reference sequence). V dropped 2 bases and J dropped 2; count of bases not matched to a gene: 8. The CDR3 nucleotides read TGTGCCAGCAGTTTACTCACTAGCGGCGCCCCCTACGAGCAGTACTTC. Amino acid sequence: CASSLLTSGAPYEQYF.

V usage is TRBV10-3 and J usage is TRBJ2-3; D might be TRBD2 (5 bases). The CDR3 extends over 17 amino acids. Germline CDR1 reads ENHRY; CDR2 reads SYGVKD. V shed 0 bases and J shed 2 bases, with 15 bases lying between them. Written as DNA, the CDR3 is TGTGCCATCAGTGAGTCGGCTAGCCTGAGCCTCACAGATACGCAGTATTTT. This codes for CAISESASLSLTDTQYF.

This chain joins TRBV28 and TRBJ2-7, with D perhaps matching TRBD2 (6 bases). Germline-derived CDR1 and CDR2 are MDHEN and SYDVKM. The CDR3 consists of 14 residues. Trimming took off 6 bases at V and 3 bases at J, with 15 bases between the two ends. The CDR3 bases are TGTGCCAGCAGCGACCCACGGGAGTTCTACGAGCAGTACTTC. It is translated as CASSDPREFYEQYF.

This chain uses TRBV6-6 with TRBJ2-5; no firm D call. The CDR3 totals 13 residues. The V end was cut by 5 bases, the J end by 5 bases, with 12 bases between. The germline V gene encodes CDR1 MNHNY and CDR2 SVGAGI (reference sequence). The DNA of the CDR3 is TGTGCCAGCAGTCTGGGCTCTTCGGAGACCCAGTACTTC. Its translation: CASSLGSSETQYF.

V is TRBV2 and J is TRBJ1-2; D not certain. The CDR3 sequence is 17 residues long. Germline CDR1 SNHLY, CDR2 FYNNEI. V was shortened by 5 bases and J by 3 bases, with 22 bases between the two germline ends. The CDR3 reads CASSLPLGLYGDYGYTF. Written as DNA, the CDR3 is TGTGCCAGCAGTTTACCCCTAGGGCTTTACGGGGACTATGGCTACACCTTC.

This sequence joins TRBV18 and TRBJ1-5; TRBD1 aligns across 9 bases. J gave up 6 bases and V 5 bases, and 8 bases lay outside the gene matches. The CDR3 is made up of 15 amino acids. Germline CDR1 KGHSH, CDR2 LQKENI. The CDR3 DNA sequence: TGTGCCAGCTCAATTGGACAGGGGATTGTTCAGCCCCAGCATTTT. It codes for CASSIGQGIVQPQHF.

CDR3 DNA sequence: TGTGCCAGCAGTGACGGGGGGGACCTATATGGCTACACCTTC. This gives the protein CASSDGGDLYGYTF. The chain links TRBV6-4 to TRBJ1-2, with D possibly TRBD1 on 5 matching bases. This CDR3 contains 14 residues. Trimming shortened V by 2 bases and J by 5 bases, and 12 bases separated the two germline ends. Germline lookup yields CDR1 MRHNA and CDR2 SNTAGT.

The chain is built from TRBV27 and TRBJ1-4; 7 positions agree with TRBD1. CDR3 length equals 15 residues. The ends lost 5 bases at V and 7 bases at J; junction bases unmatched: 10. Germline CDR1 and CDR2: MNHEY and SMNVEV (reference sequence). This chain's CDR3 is CASSRDRAGGEKLFF. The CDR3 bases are TGTGCCAGCAGTCGCGACAGGGCTGGCGGTGAAAAACTGTTTTTT.

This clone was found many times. This CDR3 is CASSPRGGRQETQYF. In DNA, the CDR3 is TGTGCCAGCAGCCCCAGGGGCGGGAGGCAGGAGACCCAGTACTTC. The chain has TRBV28 and TRBJ2-5; 8 positions match TRBD2. The V segment lost 6 bases and the J segment 5 bases; nucleotides outside the gene matches: 11. The germline gives CDR1 MDHEN, CDR2 SYDVKM. There are 15 residues in the CDR3.

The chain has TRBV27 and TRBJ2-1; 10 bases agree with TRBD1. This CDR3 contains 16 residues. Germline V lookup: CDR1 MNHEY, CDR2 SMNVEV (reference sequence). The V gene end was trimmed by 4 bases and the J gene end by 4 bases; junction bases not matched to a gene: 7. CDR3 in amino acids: CASSSSRDRGYNEQFF. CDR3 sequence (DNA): TGTGCCAGCAGTTCCTCCCGGGACAGGGGATACAATGAGCAGTTCTTC.

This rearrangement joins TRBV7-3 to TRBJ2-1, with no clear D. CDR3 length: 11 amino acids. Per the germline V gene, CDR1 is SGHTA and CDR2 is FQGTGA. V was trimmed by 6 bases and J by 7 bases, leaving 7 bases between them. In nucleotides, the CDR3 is TGTGCCAGCAGTCCCGGGAATGAGCAGTTCTTC. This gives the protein CASSPGNEQFF.

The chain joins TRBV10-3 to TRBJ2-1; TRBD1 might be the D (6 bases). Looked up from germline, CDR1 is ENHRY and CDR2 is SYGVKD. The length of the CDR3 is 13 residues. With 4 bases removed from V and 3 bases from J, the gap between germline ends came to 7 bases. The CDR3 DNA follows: TGTGCCATCAGTGGACAGGACTACAATGAGCAGTTCTTC. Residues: CAISGQDYNEQFF.

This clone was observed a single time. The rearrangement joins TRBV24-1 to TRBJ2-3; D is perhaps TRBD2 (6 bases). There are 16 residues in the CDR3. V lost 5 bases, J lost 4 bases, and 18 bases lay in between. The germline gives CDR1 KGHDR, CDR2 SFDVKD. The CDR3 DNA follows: TGTGCCACCAGTGCCAATGGAGGGGTTTCCGCAGATACGCAGTATTTT. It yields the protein CATSANGGVSADTQYF.

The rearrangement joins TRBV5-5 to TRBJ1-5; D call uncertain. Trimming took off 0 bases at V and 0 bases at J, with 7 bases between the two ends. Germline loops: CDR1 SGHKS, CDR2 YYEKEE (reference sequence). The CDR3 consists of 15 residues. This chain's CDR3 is CASSLGAYSNQPQHF. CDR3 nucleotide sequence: TGTGCCAGCAGCTTGGGTGCGTATAGCAATCAGCCCCAGCATTTT. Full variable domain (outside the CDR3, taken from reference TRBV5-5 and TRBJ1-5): DAGVTQSPTHLIKTRGQQVTLRCSPISGHKSVSWYQQVLGQGPQFIFQYYEKEERGRGNFPDRFSARQFPNYSSELNVNALLLGDSALYLCASSLGAYSNQPQHFGDGTRLSIL.

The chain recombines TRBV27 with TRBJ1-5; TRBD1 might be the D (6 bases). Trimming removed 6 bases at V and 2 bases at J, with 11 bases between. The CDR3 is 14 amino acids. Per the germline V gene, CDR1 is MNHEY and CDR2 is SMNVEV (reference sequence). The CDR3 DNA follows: TGTGCCAGCAGAACAGGGTCCGGCAATCAGCCCCAGCATTTT. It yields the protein CASRTGSGNQPQHF.

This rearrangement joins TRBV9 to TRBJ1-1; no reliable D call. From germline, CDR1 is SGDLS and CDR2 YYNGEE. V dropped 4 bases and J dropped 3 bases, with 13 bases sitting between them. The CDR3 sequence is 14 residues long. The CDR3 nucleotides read TGTGCCAGCAGCCCACGGGATTTAGACACTGAAGCTTTCTTT. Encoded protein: CASSPRDLDTEAFF.

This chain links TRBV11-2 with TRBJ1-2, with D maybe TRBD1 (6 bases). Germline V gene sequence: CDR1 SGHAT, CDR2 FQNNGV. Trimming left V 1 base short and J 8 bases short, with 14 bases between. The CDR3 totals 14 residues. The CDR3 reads CASSLGILQGGYTF. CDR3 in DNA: TGTGCCAGCAGCTTAGGAATTCTACAGGGAGGCTACACCTTC.

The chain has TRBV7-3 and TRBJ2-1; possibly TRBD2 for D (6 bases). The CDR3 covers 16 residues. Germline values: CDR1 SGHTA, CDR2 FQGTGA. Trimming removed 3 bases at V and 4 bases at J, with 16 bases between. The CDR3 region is CASSFTGTGPYNEQFF. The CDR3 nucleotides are TGTGCCAGCAGCTTTACCGGGACTGGACCATACAATGAGCAGTTCTTC.

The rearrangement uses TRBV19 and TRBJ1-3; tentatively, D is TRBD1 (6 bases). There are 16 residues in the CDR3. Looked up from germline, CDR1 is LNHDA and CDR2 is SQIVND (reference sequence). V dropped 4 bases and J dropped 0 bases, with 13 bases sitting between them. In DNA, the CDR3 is TGTGCCAGTAGTACAATCTCAGGGGTCTCTGGAAACACCATATATTTT. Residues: CASSTISGVSGNTIYF.

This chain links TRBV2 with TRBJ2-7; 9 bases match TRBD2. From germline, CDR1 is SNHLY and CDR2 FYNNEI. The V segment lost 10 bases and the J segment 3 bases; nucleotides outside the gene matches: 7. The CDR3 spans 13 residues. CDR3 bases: TGTGCCACCCAAGCGGGAGGAGGCTACGAGCAGTACTTC. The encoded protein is CATQAGGGYEQYF.

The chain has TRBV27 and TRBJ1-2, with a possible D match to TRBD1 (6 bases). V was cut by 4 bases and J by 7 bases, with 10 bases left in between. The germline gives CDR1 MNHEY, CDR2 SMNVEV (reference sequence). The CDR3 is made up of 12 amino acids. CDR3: CASSSNRVGYTF. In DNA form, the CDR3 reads TGTGCCAGCAGTTCGAACAGGGTTGGCTACACCTTC.